One sample yielded the 24 T cell receptor beta chains listed below, sequenced in a study of T cell repertoires in cytomegalovirus infection. TCRdb itself ran the reads through MiXCR, one entry per CDR3 protein. The sample lists about 180,000 distinct CDR3 sequences; about an eighth were seen once. The specimen was PBMCs. These receptors were taken from a human donor in good health (CMV status not recorded). Some clones in this sample may be carry-over from other donors' samples.

In this sample, this clonotype turned up a few times. V is TRBV10-3 and J is TRBJ2-5; 11 bases are a match to TRBD2. Germline lookup yields CDR1 ENHRY and CDR2 SYGVKD. This CDR3 has 15 residues. J gave up 5 bases and V 4 bases, and 6 bases lay outside the gene matches. The CDR3 sequence is CAISVRLAGYETQYF. The DNA of the CDR3 is TGTGCCATCAGTGTGCGACTAGCGGGGTATGAGACCCAGTACTTC.

Ten or more counts support this clonotype. The rearrangement uses TRBV11-2 and TRBJ2-5, with 7 positions matching TRBD2. The CDR3 has 14 residues. CDR1 and CDR2 from the germline V gene are SGHAT and FQNNGV. Losses at the gene ends were 7 bases for V and 2 bases for J; bases not matched to a gene: 7. CDR3 sequence: CASTPGLPQETQYF. CDR3 coding DNA: TGTGCCAGCACCCCGGGACTACCACAAGAGACCCAGTACTTC.

This clonotype was seen at least ten times. This chain uses TRBV7-9 with TRBJ1-5; TRBD1 aligns across 7 bases. The V gene end was trimmed by 4 bases and the J gene end by 9 bases; junction bases not matched to a gene: 15. The CDR3 spans 16 residues. Germline lookup yields CDR1 SEHNR and CDR2 FQNEAQ (reference sequence). The CDR3 here is CASSSGQDNAFGPQHF. CDR3 coding DNA: TGTGCCAGCAGCTCCGGACAGGACAATGCATTCGGGCCCCAGCATTTT.

This clonotype has ten or more counts. The chain employs TRBV19 and TRBJ1-2; D perhaps matches TRBD1 (6 bases). This CDR3 has 17 amino acids. Germline CDR1 LNHDA, CDR2 SQIVND (reference sequence). V was pared by 3 bases and J by 4 bases, with 21 bases between. This CDR3 is CASSIRDGQSLGYGYTF. In nucleotides, the CDR3 is TGTGCCAGTAGTATCCGAGACGGACAGTCCCTTGGCTATGGCTACACCTTC.

In its sample, this clonotype was seen many times. The chain couples TRBV29-1 to TRBJ2-3; no firm D call. The CDR3 is made up of 14 amino acids. V was cut by 3 bases and J by 1 base, with 11 bases left in between. Germline CDR1 reads SQVTM; CDR2 reads ANQGSEA. The CDR3 protein is CSVDSGLGTDTQYF. The DNA for the CDR3 is TGCAGCGTTGATTCGGGTCTGGGCACAGATACGCAGTATTTT.

This clonotype has ten or more counts. This chain joins TRBV15 and TRBJ1-1, with D possibly TRBD1 on 5 matching bases. Germline V gene data show CDR1 as LNHNV and CDR2 as YYDKDF (reference sequence). Trimming shortened V by 2 bases and J by 4 bases, and 11 bases separated the two germline ends. There are 14 residues in the CDR3. CDR3 sequence reads: CATSRNNGGTEAFF. The CDR3 nucleotides are TGTGCCACCAGCAGAAACAACGGGGGCACTGAAGCTTTCTTT. Combining the CDR3 with reference TRBV15 and TRBJ1-1 gives the whole variable domain DAMVIQNPRYQVTQFGKPVTLSCSQTLNHNVMYWYQQKSSQAPKLLFHYYDKDFNNEADTPDNFQSRRPNTSFCFLDIRSPGLGDTAMYLCATSRNNGGTEAFFGQGTRLTVV.

The table lists this clonotype with a few counts. The rearrangement links TRBV2 to TRBJ1-2; a possible D gene is TRBD1 (5 bases). Trimming took 4 bases from V and 1 from J, leaving 7 bases between them. CDR3 length: 13 residues. Germline V gives CDR1 SNHLY, CDR2 FYNNEI. The DNA for the CDR3 is TGTGCCAGCAGTGGGGACCTTAACTATGGCTACACCTTC. Residues: CASSGDLNYGYTF.

The V gene is TRBV29-1, the J gene TRBJ2-7, with a tentative D call TRBD1 (5 bases). Between the trimmed V and J ends, which lost 1 base and 6 bases, there was a span of 13 bases. Germline-derived CDR1 and CDR2 are SQVTM and ANQGSEA. The CDR3 loop spans 13 amino acids. The CDR3: CSVEGQSLSEQYF. The DNA for the CDR3 is TGCAGCGTTGAAGGACAGTCCCTCTCCGAGCAGTACTTC.

This clonotype was recorded at least ten times. The J gene is TRBJ2-1, the V gene TRBV11-2; 10 bases map to TRBD1. This CDR3 has 18 residues. Germline-derived CDR1 and CDR2 are SGHAT and FQNNGV. The V gene end was trimmed by 5 bases and the J gene end by 3 bases; junction bases not matched to a gene: 13. CDR3 loop: CASSIGSLWDRGYNEQFF. CDR3 coding DNA: TGTGCCAGCAGCATAGGGTCCCTATGGGACAGGGGCTACAATGAGCAGTTCTTC.

This clonotype was seen a handful of times. The chain combines TRBV20-1 with TRBJ1-1; D unclear. The CDR3 spans 13 residues. V shed 3 bases and J shed 2 bases, with 10 bases lying between them. In germline, CDR1 is DFQATT, CDR2 SNEGSKA (reference sequence). CDR3 amino acids: CSARGSRNTEAFF. The CDR3 DNA follows: TGCAGTGCTAGGGGCAGTCGTAACACTGAAGCTTTCTTT.

This clonotype was observed at least ten times. This chain links TRBV7-2 with TRBJ2-7; TRBD2 is a possible D gene (6 bases). The CDR3 runs 14 residues. Per germline, CDR1 SGHTA and CDR2 FQGNSA. V dropped 4 bases and J dropped 1 base, with 11 bases sitting between them. The CDR3 here is CASSSPTRSYEQYF. As DNA, the CDR3 is TGTGCCAGCAGCTCGCCGACTAGATCCTACGAGCAGTACTTC.

This clonotype was picked up many times. This chain uses TRBV12-5 with TRBJ2-1; D uncertain. This CDR3 contains 11 residues. The germline V gene has CDR1 LGHNT and CDR2 FRNRAP. Trimming stripped 7 bases from V and 8 bases from J, with 9 bases between. For the CDR3, the DNA is TGTGCTAGTGCCCGAAGGGATGAGCAGTTCTTC. This sequence encodes CASARRDEQFF.

This clonotype occurred many times. CDR3 loop: CASSLASGKGFGYTF. The CDR3, as DNA: TGTGCCAGCAGCTTAGCGTCCGGGAAAGGGTTTGGCTACACCTTC. V is TRBV7-2 and J is TRBJ1-2; no firm D call. CDR3 length equals 15 residues. V was pared by 0 bases and J by 7 bases, with 15 bases between. Germline V CDR1 and CDR2: SGHTA, FQGNSA.

V and J are TRBV4-3 and TRBJ2-7; D is possibly TRBD2 (5 bases). CDR1 is LGHNA and CDR2 is YSLEER in the germline V gene. V was cut by 4 bases and J by 7 bases, with 14 bases left in between. The CDR3 totals 13 residues. CDR3 sequence: CASSLSTSGEQYF. CDR3 sequence (DNA): TGCGCCAGCAGCCTCTCAACTAGTGGTGAGCAGTACTTC.

This clonotype has just a few counts. This chain connects TRBV12-3 or TRBV12-4 to TRBJ1-1; possible D gene TRBD1, 5 bases. The germline V and J ends were trimmed by 6 bases and 0 bases, with 11 bases remaining between them. The CDR3 runs 14 residues. The CDR3 region has the DNA TGTGCCAGCAGAGGGACGGTCATGAACACTGAAGCTTTCTTT. Its translation: CASRGTVMNTEAFF.

This clonotype has ten or more counts. The rearrangement links TRBV4-3 to TRBJ2-2; either TRBD1 or TRBD2 may fit D (7 bases each). The V and J ends lost 7 bases and 3 bases respectively, with 15 bases between them. The CDR3 is 15 residues long. Germline loops: CDR1 LGHNA, CDR2 YSLEER. Here the CDR3 reads CASTPGGGYTGELFF. For the CDR3, the DNA is TGCGCCAGCACCCCAGGGGGGGGATACACCGGGGAGCTGTTTTTT.

V gene TRBV7-4 combines with J gene TRBJ2-1; D not certain. CDR1 SGHVT and CDR2 SQSDAQ come from the germline V gene. The length of the CDR3 is 14 residues. V was shortened by 3 bases and J by 3 bases, with 9 bases between the two germline ends. The CDR3 region is CASSFRTNYNEQFF. CDR3 DNA sequence: TGTGCCAGCAGCTTCCGGACCAACTACAATGAGCAGTTCTTC.

This clonotype has a handful of counts. The genes are TRBV11-3 and TRBJ2-2; weak D call: TRBD1 (5 bases). The CDR3 loop spans 16 amino acids. Trimming stripped 5 bases from V and 1 base from J, with 14 bases between. The germline V gene encodes CDR1 SGHNT and CDR2 YENEEA. Here the CDR3 DNA reads TGTGCCAGCAGCCCCATTCCAGGGAAGAACACCGGGGAGCTGTTTTTT. Its translation: CASSPIPGKNTGELFF.

This clonotype was picked up many times. The V call is TRBV7-2, the J call TRBJ2-6; 7 positions agree with TRBD1. Germline CDR1 and CDR2: SGHTA and FQGNSA. Germline trimming cut 5 bases from V and 0 bases from J; bases unmatched to any gene: 7. The CDR3 is 17 residues long. CDR3 DNA sequence: TGTGCCAGCAGCCGCCGGGACAGACCCTCTGGGGCCAACGTCCTGACTTTC. Residues: CASSRRDRPSGANVLTF. The entire variable domain, with the rest obtained from reference TRBV7-2 and TRBJ2-6, is as follows: GAGVSQSPSNKVTEKGKDVELRCDPISGHTALYWYRQSLGQGLEFLIYFQGNSAPDKSGLPSDRFSAERTGGSVSTLTIQRTQQEDSAVYLCASSRRDRPSGANVLTFGAGSRLTVL.

This chain connects TRBV11-2 to TRBJ2-7; 11 nucleotides agree with TRBD2. Germline loops: CDR1 SGHAT, CDR2 FQNNGV. There are 15 residues in the CDR3. The V and J ends lost 4 bases and 4 bases, in that order; junction bases with no gene match: 6. The CDR3 reads CASSSSLAGGYEQYF. The CDR3 nucleotides are TGTGCCAGCAGCTCATCTCTAGCGGGAGGATACGAGCAGTACTTC.

The V call is TRBV7-9, the J call TRBJ2-7; the match to TRBD1 covers 7 bases. Trimming cost V 4 bases and J 5 bases; bases outside gene matches: 5. The germline V gene encodes CDR1 SEHNR and CDR2 FQNEAQ (reference sequence). The CDR3 is 13 amino acids. CDR3 in DNA: TGTGCCAGCAGCTACGGGACAGCCGACGAGCAGTACTTC. This codes for CASSYGTADEQYF.

The chain employs TRBV2 and TRBJ1-1; D gene ambiguous. V lost 0 bases and J 8 bases, leaving 16 bases between the germline ends. This CDR3 comprises 15 residues. The germline V gene encodes CDR1 SNHLY and CDR2 FYNNEI. The CDR3 reads CASSEALISRGEAFF. The CDR3 DNA follows: TGTGCCAGCAGTGAAGCGCTGATCTCGAGAGGGGAAGCTTTCTTT.

The V and J genes are TRBV6-2 or TRBV6-3 and TRBJ2-3; TRBD2 agrees at 9 bases. The germline V gene encodes CDR1 MNHEY and CDR2 SVGEGT. After removal of 2 bases from V and 3 bases from J, the junction contained 9 bases not matched to a gene. This CDR3 contains 17 residues. The CDR3 sequence is CASSYNLAGAETDTQYF. As DNA, the CDR3 is TGTGCCAGCAGTTACAATTTAGCGGGAGCTGAGACAGATACGCAGTATTTT.

The chain couples TRBV6-6 to TRBJ1-1, with TRBD1 matching 11 bases. The CDR3 contains 15 residues. The ends lost 5 bases at V and 5 bases at J; junction bases unmatched: 7. Germline V gives CDR1 MNHNY, CDR2 SVGAGI (reference sequence). As DNA, the CDR3 is TGTGCCAGCAGTGGAGGACAGGGGGCTTTTACTGAAGCTTTCTTT. This codes for CASSGGQGAFTEAFF.